The clone carrying this T cell receptor (beta chain) was seen a handful of times. The source of the sample is a study of blood T cell repertoires in COVID-19. For the study at large: The study drew acute and convalescent COVID-19 samples from the United States, Italy and Spain. The cDNA or gDNA used as material had been derived from T cells, B-cell-depleted T cells, or PBMCs.

The authors' processing: It was from reference gene primer amplification that nucleated cell counts were estimated. Measured with immunoSEQ multiplex PCR; TCRdb has only the in-frame clones, and not every one. D and trimming come from the DNA, and the V and J calls and clone size come from that table. The data contain roughly 150,000 clones, more than 75% of them singletons. The germline gives CDR1 LGHDT, CDR2 YNNKEL (reference sequence). Deletions cut 5 bases from V and 8 bases from J, with 10 bases between. There are 13 residues in the CDR3. This chain uses TRBV3-1 (or the pseudogene TRBV3-2) with TRBJ1-6, with D unresolved. The sequence was collected from a human donor with acute or convalescent COVID-19. The donor label of this sample is uncertain. Sequencing was performed on peripheral blood. The CDR3: CASSFSRDSPLHF. In nucleotides, the CDR3 is TGTGCCAGCAGCTTTAGTCGGGATTCACCCCTCCACTTT.